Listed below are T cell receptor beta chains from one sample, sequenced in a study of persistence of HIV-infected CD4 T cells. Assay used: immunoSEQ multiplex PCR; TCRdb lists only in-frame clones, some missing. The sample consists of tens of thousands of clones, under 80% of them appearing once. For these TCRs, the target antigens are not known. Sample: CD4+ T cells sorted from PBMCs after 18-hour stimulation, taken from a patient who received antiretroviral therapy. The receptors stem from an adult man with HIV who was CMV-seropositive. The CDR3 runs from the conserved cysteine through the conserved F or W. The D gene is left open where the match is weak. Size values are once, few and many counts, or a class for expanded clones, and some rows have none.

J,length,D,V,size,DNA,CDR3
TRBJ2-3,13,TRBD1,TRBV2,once,TGTGCCAGCAGTGCCGGACAGGGGACGACGCAGTATTTT,CASSAGQGTTQYF
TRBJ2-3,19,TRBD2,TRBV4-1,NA,TGCGCCAGCAGCTCAACACACCTAGCGGGACCCTCGGGCACAGATACGCAGTATTTT,CASSSTHLAGPSGTDTQYF
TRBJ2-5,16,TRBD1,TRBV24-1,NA,TGTGCCACCAGTGATGGACAGGGAGAGAGGCAAGAGACCCAGTACTTC,CATSDGQGERQETQYF
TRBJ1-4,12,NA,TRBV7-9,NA,TGTGCCAGCAGCCTTGTAGGGGAAAAACTGTTTTTT,CASSLVGEKLFF
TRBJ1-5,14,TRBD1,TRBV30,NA,TGTGCCTGGAGTTCTACGACAGGGTCGCAGCCCCAGCATTTT,CAWSSTTGSQPQHF
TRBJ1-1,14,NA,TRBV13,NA,TGTGCCAGCAGCTTAAGACAGGCGCTGACTGAAGCTTTCTTT,CASSLRQALTEAFF
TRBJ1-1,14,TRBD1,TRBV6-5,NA,TGTGCCAGCAAAACAGGGGGTGAGAACACTGAAGCTTTCTTT,CASKTGGENTEAFF
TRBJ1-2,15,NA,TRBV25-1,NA,TGTGCCAGCAGTGATAGTTCAGGGCTCAACTATGGCTACACCTTC,CASSDSSGLNYGYTF
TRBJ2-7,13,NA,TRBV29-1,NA,TGCAGCGTTGAGGTAACAGGGTCCTACGAGCAGTACTTC,CSVEVTGSYEQYF
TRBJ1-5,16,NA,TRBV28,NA,TGTGCCAGCAGCCTTCGCGCGAATGGGGCGGGCCAGCCCCAGCATTTT,CASSLRANGAGQPQHF
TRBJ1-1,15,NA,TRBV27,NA,TGTGCCAGCAGTTTAAGGTCACAGGAGGTCGTGAAAGCTTTCTTT,CASSLRSQEVVKAFF
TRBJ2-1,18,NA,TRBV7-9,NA,TGTGCCAGCAGCTTAGGGAGGGTCGGGCCAAGCTCCTACAATGAGCAGTTCTTC,CASSLGRVGPSSYNEQFF
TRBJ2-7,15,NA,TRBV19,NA,TGTGCCAGTAGTATAGCGGGGGGCGCGGTCTACGAGCAGTACTTC,CASSIAGGAVYEQYF
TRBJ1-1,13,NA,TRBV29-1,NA,TGCAGCTCTGGCCAAGGCTCCGACACTGAAGCTTTCTTT,CSSGQGSDTEAFF
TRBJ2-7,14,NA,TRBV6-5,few,TGTGCCAGCAAAGTAGGCCCTAGCTCCTACGAGCAGTACTTC,CASKVGPSSYEQYF
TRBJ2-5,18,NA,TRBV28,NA,TGTGCCAGCAGTTTCGCCCCGTGGGGTCTTGGGGGCCAAGAGACCCAGTACTTC,CASSFAPWGLGGQETQYF
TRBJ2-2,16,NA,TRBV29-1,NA,TGCAGCGTTGAAGATCGGAGGCAGGGATTGACCGGGGAGCTGTTTTTT,CSVEDRRQGLTGELFF
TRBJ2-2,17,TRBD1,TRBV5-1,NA,TGCGCCAGCAGCTTCAACCCGCAGGGGGCAGGCACCGGGGAGCTGTTTTTT,CASSFNPQGAGTGELFF
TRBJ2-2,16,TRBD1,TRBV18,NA,TGTGCCAGCTCACTGCCAGGGGGCAGGAACACCGGGGAGCTGTTTTTT,CASSLPGGRNTGELFF
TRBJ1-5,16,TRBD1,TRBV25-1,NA,TGTGCCAGCAACCGGGACAGGGGATATAGCAATCAGCCCCAGCATTTT,CASNRDRGYSNQPQHF
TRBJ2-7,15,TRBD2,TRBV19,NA,TGTGCCAGTAGTATAGATCACCAGCGGGGGAGGGAGCAGTACTTC,CASSIDHQRGREQYF
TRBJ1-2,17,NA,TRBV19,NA,TGTGCCAGTAGTTTAAAGCCCCCTACAGGGAATTTTTTTGGCTACACCTTC,CASSLKPPTGNFFGYTF
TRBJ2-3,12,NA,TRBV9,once,TGTGCCAGCAGCGTTTTGACAGATACGCAGTATTTT,CASSVLTDTQYF
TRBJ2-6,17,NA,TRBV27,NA,TGTGCCAGCAGTTTTAATTCTCTATCCTCTGGGGCCAACGTCCTGACTTTC,CASSFNSLSSGANVLTF
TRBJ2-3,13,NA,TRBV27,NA,TGTGCCAGCAGTTTAAAAGGGACAGATACGCAGTATTTT,CASSLKGTDTQYF
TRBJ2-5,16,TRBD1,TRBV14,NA,TGTGCCAGCAGCCAAGCTCCTGGGACAGTCCAAGAGACCCAGTACTTC,CASSQAPGTVQETQYF
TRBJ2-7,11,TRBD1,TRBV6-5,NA,TGTGCCTCACATGACAGGGACGAGCAGTACTTC,CASHDRDEQYF
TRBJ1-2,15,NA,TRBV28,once,TGTGCCAGCACCCAAGGACAGCCGGGGAGCTATGGCTACACCTTC,CASTQGQPGSYGYTF
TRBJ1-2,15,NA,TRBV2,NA,TGTGCCAGCACCCCGAAGGGGACAACTTATAGTGGCTACACCTTC,CASTPKGTTYSGYTF
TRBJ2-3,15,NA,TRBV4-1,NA,TGCGCCAGCAGCGTAGGGCCGGGACTGACAGATACGCAGTATTTT,CASSVGPGLTDTQYF
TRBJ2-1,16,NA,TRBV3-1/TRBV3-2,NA,TGTGCCAGCAGCCAAGGTCGCCCGGAGAGGCGCAATGAGCAGTTCTTC,CASSQGRPERRNEQFF
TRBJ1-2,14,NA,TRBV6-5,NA,TGTGCCAGCTGGGCTCAGGTTAATAACTATGGCTACACCTTC,CASWAQVNNYGYTF
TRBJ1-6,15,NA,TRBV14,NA,TGTGCCAGCAGTTACACCCAAGGGTTCTTCTCACCCCTCCACTTT,CASSYTQGFFSPLHF
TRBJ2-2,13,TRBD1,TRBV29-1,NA,TGCAGCGTCCGGACAGGGAACACCGGGGAGCTGTTTTTT,CSVRTGNTGELFF
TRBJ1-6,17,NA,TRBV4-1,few,TGCGCCAGCAGCCACCCTAGAGGGAGCTCCTATAATTCACCCCTCCACTTT,CASSHPRGSSYNSPLHF
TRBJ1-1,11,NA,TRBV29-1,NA,TGCAGCGTTCAGGGTAACACTGAAGCTTTCTTT,CSVQGNTEAFF
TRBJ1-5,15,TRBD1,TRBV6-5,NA,TGTGCCAGCCATTCCGGGACAGCAAGCAATCAGCCCCAGCATTTT,CASHSGTASNQPQHF
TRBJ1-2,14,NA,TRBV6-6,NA,TGTGCCAGCAGTTACTCACAGGTGGCCTGGGGCTACACCTTC,CASSYSQVAWGYTF
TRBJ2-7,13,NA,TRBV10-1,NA,TGCGCCAGCAGTGAGACTGGCCCCTACGAGCAGTACTTC,CASSETGPYEQYF
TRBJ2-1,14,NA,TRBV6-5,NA,TGTGCCAGCAGTTTAGGGGGGCAGCTCTATGAGCAGTTCTTC,CASSLGGQLYEQFF
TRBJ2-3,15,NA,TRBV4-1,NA,TGCGCCAGCAGCCAAGAGGAAGCCTACACAGATACGCAGTATTTT,CASSQEEAYTDTQYF
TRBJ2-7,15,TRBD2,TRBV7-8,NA,TGTGCCAGCAGCGGGACTAGCGGGGGACTGTACGAGCAGTACTTC,CASSGTSGGLYEQYF
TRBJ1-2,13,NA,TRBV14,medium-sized,TGTGCCAGCAGTCGTAGTGTAAACTATGGCTACACCTTC,CASSRSVNYGYTF